Following are 6 T cell receptor beta chains from one sample sequenced in a study of shared clonotypes between healthy human individuals (dated by TCRdb to the early 2020s). Library prep was done by the immunoSEQ multiplex PCR assay. This is the immuneACCESS table as TCRdb keeps it, with only in-frame sequences that have V and J called. A part of the clones is gone; compared with another copy, unresolved V genes explain less than half, and the rest is unexplained. Here the sample has 490,000 or so clones; 60% to 85% occur a single time. Roughly 13% of the sample lies in the top ten. The sample comprised PBMCs. These receptor sequences come from a middle-aged woman in good health. Some clones in this sample may be carry-over from other donors' samples.

V usage is TRBV27 and J usage is TRBJ1-2; D gene ambiguous. V lost 6 bases to trimming and J lost 4 bases, with 12 bases between them. The CDR3 runs 13 residues. Germline V gives CDR1 MNHEY, CDR2 SMNVEV (reference sequence). The CDR3 sequence is CASRYGPLYGYTF. CDR3 bases: TGTGCCAGCAGATACGGGCCCCTCTATGGCTACACCTTC.

This clone was recorded only once. The chain joins TRBV6-5 to TRBJ2-6, with D unresolved. CDR3 size: 13 residues. V was cut by 5 bases and J by 2 bases, with 4 bases left in between. In germline, CDR1 is MNHEY, CDR2 SVGAGI. CDR3 bases: TGTGCCAGCAGTCCCCCTGGGGCCAACGTCCTGACTTTC. As protein: CASSPPGANVLTF.

With respect to this clone: A single base is all that separates this from a far larger clone, so a read error is likely. The chain couples TRBV5-6 to TRBJ1-1; perhaps TRBD1 as D (5 bases). Germline V gene sequence: CDR1 SGHDT, CDR2 YYEEEE. The CDR3 is 15 amino acids. The ends were cut back, 2 bases at V and 5 bases at J, with 16 bases in the middle. CDR3 region: CASSLLQEAGTEAFF. DNA of the CDR3: TGTGCCAGCAGCTTATTACAGGAGGCTGGGACTGAAGCTTTCTTT. The full variable domain, its missing parts supplied by reference TRBV5-6 and TRBJ1-1, is DAGVTQSPTHLIKTRGQQVTLRCSPKSGHDTVSWYQQALGQGPQFIFQYYEEEERQRGNFPDRFSGHQFPNYSSELNVNALLLGDSALYLCASSLLQEAGTEAFFGQGTRLTVV.

The chain couples TRBV7-3 to TRBJ2-5; 10 positions match TRBD2. The better agreement between TRBJ2-7 and the DNA end casts doubt on the J call. The CDR3 covers 16 residues. Germline loops: CDR1 SGHTA, CDR2 FQGTGA. In DNA, the CDR3 is TGTGCCAGCAGCCGGGGGGCTAGCGGGAGATTGGACGAGCAGTACTTC. Its translation: CASSRGASGRLDEQYF.

The chain employs TRBV14 and TRBJ2-1; D is unclear. CDR1 and CDR2 (germline): SGHDN, FVKESK. Trimming removed 9 bases from V and 7 bases from J, with 16 bases in between. The length of the CDR3 is 13 residues. Here the CDR3 DNA reads TGTGCCAGTAGTGGTTTATTCGAGAATGAGCAGTTCTTC. This translates into CASSGLFENEQFF.

The genes are TRBV6-5 and TRBJ2-5; D call uncertain. V lost 5 bases to trimming and J lost 1 base, with 14 bases between them. From germline, CDR1 is MNHEY and CDR2 SVGAGI. This CDR3 is built from 15 residues. The CDR3 reads CASSRSLWGQETQYF. The CDR3 bases are TGTGCCAGCAGTAGGTCTTTGTGGGGCCAAGAGACCCAGTACTTC.